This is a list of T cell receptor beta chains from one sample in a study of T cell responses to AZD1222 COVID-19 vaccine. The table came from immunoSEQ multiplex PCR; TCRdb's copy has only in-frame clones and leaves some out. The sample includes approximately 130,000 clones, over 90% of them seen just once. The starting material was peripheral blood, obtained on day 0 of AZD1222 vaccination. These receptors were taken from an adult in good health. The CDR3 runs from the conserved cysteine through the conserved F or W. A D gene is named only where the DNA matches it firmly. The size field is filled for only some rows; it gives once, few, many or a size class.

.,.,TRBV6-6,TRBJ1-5,CASTHRVSHSNQPQHF,TGTGCCAGCACCCACCGGGTCTCTCATAGCAATCAGCCCCAGCATTTT
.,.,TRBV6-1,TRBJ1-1,CASSEVTVFQNTEAFF,TGTGCCAGCAGTGAAGTCACAGTATTCCAGAACACTGAAGCTTTCTTT
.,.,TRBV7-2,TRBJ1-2,CASSPGPRTGYTF,TGTGCCAGCAGCCCGGGACCACGTACGGGCTACACCTTC
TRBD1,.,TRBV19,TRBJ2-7,CASSPTGAVYEQYF,TGTGCCAGTAGTCCGACAGGGGCCGTGTACGAGCAGTACTTC
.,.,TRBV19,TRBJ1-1,CASSFAGDTEAFF,TGTGCCAGTAGCTTCGCAGGGGACACTGAAGCTTTCTTT
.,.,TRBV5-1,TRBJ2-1,CASSPVTSAGEQFF,TGCGCCAGCAGCCCTGTGACTAGTGCAGGTGAGCAGTTCTTC
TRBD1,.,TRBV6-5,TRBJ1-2,CASRRGQFNYGYTF,TGTGCCAGCCGGCGGGGACAGTTTAACTATGGCTACACCTTC
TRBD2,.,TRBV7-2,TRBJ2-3,CASTLAGGDTQYF,TGTGCCAGCACCCTAGCGGGGGGAGATACGCAGTATTTT
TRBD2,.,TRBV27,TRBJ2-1,CASSLALAGDEQFF,TGTGCCAGCAGTTTAGCGCTAGCGGGGGATGAGCAGTTCTTC
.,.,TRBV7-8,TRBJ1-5,CASSPHKGPQHF,TGTGCCAGCAGCCCCCACAAAGGTCCCCAGCATTTT
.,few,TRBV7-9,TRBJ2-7,CASSSGRGLEQYF,TGTGCCAGCAGCTCTGGGCGGGGACTCGAGCAGTACTTC
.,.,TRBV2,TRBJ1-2,CASRAGEGGYTF,TGTGCCAGCAGAGCAGGGGAGGGAGGCTACACCTTC
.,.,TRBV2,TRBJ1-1,CASNPGNTEAFF,TGTGCCAGCAACCCAGGGAACACTGAAGCTTTCTTT
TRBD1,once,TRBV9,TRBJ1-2,CASSDQGALNYGYTF,TGTGCCAGCAGCGACCAGGGGGCGCTGAACTATGGCTACACCTTC
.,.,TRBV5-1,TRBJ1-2,CASSPKIDNPNYGYTF,TGCGCCAGCAGCCCGAAGATCGACAATCCTAACTATGGCTACACCTTC
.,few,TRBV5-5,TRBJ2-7,CASSLRAYEQYF,TGTGCCAGCAGCCTTCGGGCTTACGAGCAGTACTTC
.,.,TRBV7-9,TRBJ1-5,CASSISLGSSNQPQHF,TGTGCCAGCAGCATCTCCCTGGGGAGTAGCAATCAGCCCCAGCATTTT
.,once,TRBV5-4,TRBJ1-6,CASSTWTDNSPLHF,TGTGCCAGCAGCACCTGGACGGATAATTCACCCCTCCACTTT
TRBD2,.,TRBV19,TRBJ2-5,CASSIGLAETQYF,TGTGCCAGTAGTATAGGACTAGCGGAGACCCAGTACTTC
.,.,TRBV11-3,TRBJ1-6,CASSLGQENSPLHF,TGTGCCAGCAGCCTTGGACAAGAAAATTCACCCCTCCACTTT
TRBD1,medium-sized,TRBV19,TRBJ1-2,CASSIGGTALNYGYTF,TGTGCCAGTAGCATAGGGGGGACAGCTCTTAACTATGGCTACACCTTC
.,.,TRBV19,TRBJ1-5,CASSMGKNGWQPQHF,TGTGCCAGTAGTATGGGGAAGAACGGATGGCAGCCCCAGCATTTT
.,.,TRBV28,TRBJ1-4,CASSPPAGVNEKLFF,TGTGCCAGCAGCCCCCCGGCAGGGGTTAATGAAAAACTGTTTTTT
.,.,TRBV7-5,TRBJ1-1,CARTITRVGGTAFF,TGTGCCAGAACCATTACCCGGGTGGGGGGGACAGCTTTCTTT
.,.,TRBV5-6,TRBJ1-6,CASSQEGQRLLGSPLHF,TGTGCCAGCAGCCAGGAGGGGCAACGGCTCTTGGGGTCACCCCTCCACTTT
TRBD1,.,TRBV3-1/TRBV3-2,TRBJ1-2,CASSQADRLIYGYTF,TGTGCCAGCAGCCAAGCGGACAGGCTGATCTATGGCTACACCTTC
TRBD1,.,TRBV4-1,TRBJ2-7,CASSQGQGGDYEQYF,TGCGCCAGCAGCCAAGGACAGGGGGGGGACTACGAGCAGTACTTC
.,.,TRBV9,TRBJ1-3,CASSASGNSGNTIYF,TGTGCCAGCAGCGCTTCAGGGAATTCTGGAAACACCATATATTTT
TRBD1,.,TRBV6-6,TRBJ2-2,CASSAQTGGDTGELFF,TGTGCCAGCAGTGCCCAGACAGGGGGGGACACCGGGGAGCTGTTTTTT